The rows below give T cell receptor beta chains drawn from one sample of a study of cytomegalovirus exposure and HLA in healthy donors. Sequencing used immunoSEQ multiplex PCR; TCRdb keeps in-frame clones, though not all of them. The sample has 90,000 to 120,000 clones, 65% to 75% seen once. The sample comprised PBMCs. The source of these receptors is a young woman in good health and CMV-seropositive. Each CDR3 is given with its conserved first and last residue. Each record gives: D gene, clone size, J gene, CDR3 length, V gene, CDR3 protein, CDR3 DNA. D genes are given only for firm matches. A clone size is listed for some rows: how often the clone was seen (once, few, many), or a class if it is expanded.

d_gene: TRBD1; abundance: .; j_gene: TRBJ1-5; len: 15; v_gene: TRBV19; CDR3aa: CASSMPGQGETAQHF; CDR3nt: TGTGCCAGTAGTATGCCGGGACAGGGGGAAACGGCCCAGCATTTT
d_gene: TRBD2; abundance: .; j_gene: TRBJ2-7; len: 15; v_gene: TRBV5-1; CDR3aa: CASSSSGRSSYEQYF; CDR3nt: TGCGCCAGCAGCTCTAGCGGGAGGTCTTCCTACGAGCAGTACTTC
d_gene: TRBD2; abundance: .; j_gene: TRBJ2-7; len: 14; v_gene: TRBV2; CDR3aa: CASMLLAGAFEQYF; CDR3nt: TGTGCCAGCATGTTACTAGCGGGAGCTTTCGAGCAGTACTTC
d_gene: TRBD2; abundance: .; j_gene: TRBJ2-7; len: 16; v_gene: TRBV18; CDR3aa: CASSLYQTSGSYEQYF; CDR3nt: TGTGCCAGCTCACTTTATCAGACTAGCGGGAGCTACGAGCAGTACTTC
d_gene: .; abundance: .; j_gene: TRBJ2-1; len: 18; v_gene: TRBV28; CDR3aa: CASTLRATLLEGKNEQFF; CDR3nt: TGTGCCAGCACCCTTAGAGCCACTCTTCTAGAGGGTAAAAATGAGCAGTTCTTC
d_gene: .; abundance: .; j_gene: TRBJ2-1; len: 14; v_gene: TRBV15; CDR3aa: CATSRGDLYNEQFF; CDR3nt: TGTGCCACCAGCAGAGGGGACTTGTACAATGAGCAGTTCTTC
d_gene: .; abundance: .; j_gene: TRBJ1-2; len: 15; v_gene: TRBV30; CDR3aa: CAWSAPGTLPRGYTF; CDR3nt: TGTGCCTGGAGTGCCCCAGGTACGCTCCCCAGGGGCTACACCTTC
d_gene: TRBD2; abundance: .; j_gene: TRBJ2-1; len: 18; v_gene: TRBV14; CDR3aa: CASSQTDFSGGPRNEQFF; CDR3nt: TGTGCCAGCAGCCAAACCGACTTTTCGGGAGGGCCTCGGAATGAGCAGTTCTTC
d_gene: TRBD1; abundance: .; j_gene: TRBJ1-4; len: 16; v_gene: TRBV4-3; CDR3aa: CASSQGYGGGNEKLFF; CDR3nt: TGCGCCAGCAGCCAAGGGTATGGAGGGGGCAATGAAAAACTGTTTTTT
d_gene: .; abundance: .; j_gene: TRBJ1-2; len: 10; v_gene: TRBV20-1; CDR3aa: CSAPGDGYTF; CDR3nt: TGCAGTGCTCCGGGGGACGGCTACACCTTC
d_gene: .; abundance: .; j_gene: TRBJ1-1; len: 14; v_gene: TRBV4-2; CDR3aa: CASSQDSSYTEAFF; CDR3nt: TGTGCCAGCAGCCAAGATAGTTCGTACACTGAAGCTTTCTTT
d_gene: .; abundance: .; j_gene: TRBJ2-3; len: 14; v_gene: TRBV7-2; CDR3aa: CASSPGQDTDTQYF; CDR3nt: TGTGCCAGCAGCCCGGGACAAGACACAGATACGCAGTATTTT
d_gene: TRBD1; abundance: few; j_gene: TRBJ1-2; len: 17; v_gene: TRBV10-3; CDR3aa: CAISDRSDRGLPYGYTF; CDR3nt: TGTGCCATCAGTGATAGGAGTGACAGGGGCCTGCCTTATGGCTACACCTTC
d_gene: .; abundance: .; j_gene: TRBJ1-1; len: 13; v_gene: TRBV27; CDR3aa: CASSSPTGRQAFF; CDR3nt: TGTGCCAGCAGTTCCCCGACAGGAAGACAGGCTTTCTTT
d_gene: .; abundance: .; j_gene: TRBJ2-7; len: 13; v_gene: TRBV28; CDR3aa: CASSFRQTYEQYF; CDR3nt: TGTGCCAGCAGTTTCCGACAGACCTACGAGCAGTACTTC
d_gene: TRBD1; abundance: few; j_gene: TRBJ2-1; len: 17; v_gene: TRBV7-6; CDR3aa: CASSPRQGSSINNEQFF; CDR3nt: TGTGCCAGCAGCCCAAGACAGGGGTCCTCAATTAACAATGAGCAGTTCTTC
d_gene: .; abundance: .; j_gene: TRBJ2-1; len: 15; v_gene: TRBV7-9; CDR3aa: CASSLAWDTEDEQFF; CDR3nt: TGTGCCAGCAGCTTAGCATGGGACACCGAGGATGAGCAGTTCTTC
d_gene: .; abundance: few; j_gene: TRBJ1-3; len: 14; v_gene: TRBV6-6; CDR3aa: CASSPSQLGNTIYF; CDR3nt: TGTGCCAGCAGTCCCTCCCAACTGGGAAACACCATATATTTT
d_gene: TRBD2; abundance: .; j_gene: TRBJ2-2; len: 14; v_gene: TRBV30; CDR3aa: CAWLAGANTGELFF; CDR3nt: TGTGCCTGGTTAGCGGGAGCGAACACCGGGGAGCTGTTTTTT
d_gene: .; abundance: .; j_gene: TRBJ1-5; len: 16; v_gene: TRBV7-6; CDR3aa: CASSLAVGGGNQPQHF; CDR3nt: TGTGCCAGCAGCTTAGCTGTAGGCGGGGGTAATCAGCCCCAGCATTTT
d_gene: .; abundance: .; j_gene: TRBJ1-2; len: 14; v_gene: TRBV6-6; CDR3aa: CASSYSESGIDDTF; CDR3nt: TGTGCCAGCAGTTACTCGGAGTCAGGGATTGACGACACCTTC
d_gene: .; abundance: .; j_gene: TRBJ2-1; len: 13; v_gene: TRBV19; CDR3aa: CASTGRSYNEQFF; CDR3nt: TGTGCCAGTACGGGGAGGTCCTACAATGAGCAGTTCTTC
d_gene: .; abundance: .; j_gene: TRBJ2-7; len: 12; v_gene: TRBV29-1; CDR3aa: CSGGPGPYEQYF; CDR3nt: TGCAGCGGAGGGCCTGGTCCCTACGAGCAGTACTTC
d_gene: TRBD1; abundance: few; j_gene: TRBJ2-7; len: 12; v_gene: TRBV6-5; CDR3aa: CASDRGLNEQYF; CDR3nt: TGTGCCAGCGACAGGGGGCTCAACGAGCAGTACTTC
d_gene: TRBD1; abundance: .; j_gene: TRBJ2-1; len: 16; v_gene: TRBV7-3; CDR3aa: CASSLAPGQGYNEQFF; CDR3nt: TGTGCCAGCAGCTTAGCCCCGGGACAGGGGTACAATGAGCAGTTCTTC
d_gene: TRBD1; abundance: .; j_gene: TRBJ2-7; len: 12; v_gene: TRBV7-9; CDR3aa: CASSLDRGNQYF; CDR3nt: TGTGCCAGCAGCCTAGACAGGGGGAATCAGTACTTC
d_gene: .; abundance: .; j_gene: TRBJ2-1; len: 14; v_gene: TRBV29-1; CDR3aa: CSVATGHTYNEQFF; CDR3nt: TGCAGCGTTGCCACGGGACATACCTACAATGAGCAGTTCTTC
d_gene: .; abundance: once; j_gene: TRBJ1-2; len: 13; v_gene: TRBV2; CDR3aa: CASSARQNYGYTF; CDR3nt: TGTGCCAGCAGTGCACGACAGAACTATGGCTACACCTTC
d_gene: .; abundance: .; j_gene: TRBJ2-2; len: 17; v_gene: TRBV27; CDR3aa: CASSLSVYRAITGELFF; CDR3nt: TGTGCCAGCAGTTTATCCGTCTACAGGGCGATCACCGGGGAGCTGTTTTTT
d_gene: TRBD2; abundance: .; j_gene: TRBJ2-1; len: 16; v_gene: TRBV29-1; CDR3aa: CSVEPGLAERYNEQFF; CDR3nt: TGCAGCGTTGAACCGGGACTAGCGGAACGCTACAATGAGCAGTTCTTC
d_gene: TRBD1; abundance: .; j_gene: TRBJ2-1; len: 11; v_gene: TRBV6-5; CDR3aa: CAASQGVWQFF; CDR3nt: TGTGCCGCCAGTCAGGGGGTATGGCAGTTCTTC
d_gene: TRBD2; abundance: .; j_gene: TRBJ2-3; len: 14; v_gene: TRBV28; CDR3aa: CASNPGLAGDTQYF; CDR3nt: TGTGCCAGCAACCCCGGACTAGCAGGAGATACGCAGTATTTT
d_gene: TRBD2; abundance: .; j_gene: TRBJ2-1; len: 15; v_gene: TRBV5-1; CDR3aa: CASSYTSGSYNEQFF; CDR3nt: TGCGCCAGCAGTTATACTAGCGGCTCCTACAATGAGCAGTTCTTC
d_gene: TRBD1; abundance: .; j_gene: TRBJ2-7; len: 13; v_gene: TRBV13; CDR3aa: CASSHRGLDEQYF; CDR3nt: TGTGCCAGCAGCCACAGGGGGCTGGACGAGCAGTACTTC
d_gene: .; abundance: few; j_gene: TRBJ2-7; len: 15; v_gene: TRBV14; CDR3aa: CASSQFSDYSYEQYF; CDR3nt: TGTGCCAGCAGCCAATTCAGCGACTACTCCTACGAGCAGTACTTC
d_gene: TRBD1; abundance: .; j_gene: TRBJ1-6; len: 16; v_gene: TRBV19; CDR3aa: CASSRYRGTDNSPLHF; CDR3nt: TGTGCCAGTAGTAGGTACAGGGGGACGGATAATTCACCCCTCCACTTT
d_gene: TRBD1; abundance: .; j_gene: TRBJ1-1; len: 16; v_gene: TRBV7-9; CDR3aa: CASSLGTGGGITEAFF; CDR3nt: TGTGCCAGCAGCTTAGGGACAGGGGGGGGAATCACTGAAGCTTTCTTT
d_gene: .; abundance: .; j_gene: TRBJ2-1; len: 14; v_gene: TRBV4-2; CDR3aa: CASSQEVAYNEQFF; CDR3nt: TGTGCCAGCAGCCAAGAGGTAGCCTACAATGAGCAGTTCTTC
d_gene: TRBD2; abundance: few; j_gene: TRBJ2-2; len: 17; v_gene: TRBV18; CDR3aa: CASSPSSGRPQAGELFF; CDR3nt: TGTGCCAGCTCACCCTCTAGCGGGAGGCCCCAAGCCGGGGAGCTGTTTTTT
d_gene: .; abundance: .; j_gene: TRBJ2-1; len: 17; v_gene: TRBV4-1; CDR3aa: CASSQFALAGTYNEQFF; CDR3nt: TGCGCCAGCAGCCAATTTGCACTGGCGGGGACCTACAATGAGCAGTTCTTC
d_gene: TRBD2; abundance: .; j_gene: TRBJ2-7; len: 18; v_gene: TRBV10-2; CDR3aa: CASRPTSGRARSSYEQYF; CDR3nt: TGCGCCAGCAGGCCGACTAGCGGGAGGGCCCGTAGCTCCTACGAGCAGTACTTC
d_gene: .; abundance: .; j_gene: TRBJ2-3; len: 14; v_gene: TRBV7-2; CDR3aa: CASSLTRSTDTQYF; CDR3nt: TGTGCCAGCAGCTTAACTAGATCCACAGATACGCAGTATTTT
d_gene: .; abundance: .; j_gene: TRBJ2-3; len: 13; v_gene: TRBV13; CDR3aa: CASSPRGTDTQYF; CDR3nt: TGTGCCAGCAGCCCGAGGGGCACAGATACGCAGTATTTT
d_gene: TRBD2; abundance: .; j_gene: TRBJ2-1; len: 16; v_gene: TRBV13; CDR3aa: CASSLERAGGHNEQFF; CDR3nt: TGTGCCAGCAGCTTGGAGAGGGCGGGAGGACACAATGAGCAGTTCTTC
d_gene: .; abundance: .; j_gene: TRBJ1-2; len: 13; v_gene: TRBV29-1; CDR3aa: CSVDAHSNYGYTF; CDR3nt: TGCAGCGTTGACGCCCACTCTAACTATGGCTACACCTTC